This T cell receptor (beta chain) was sequenced during a study of T cells in Graves' hyperthyroidism and ophthalmopathy. Findings of the study overall: Most expanded thyroid clonotypes above 0.001 also appeared in blood.

Using RNA transcripts as the source, TCR beta CDR3 regions were amplified. The study used the HTBI primer set for a first-round RT-PCR of the TCR CDR3. TCRdb passed the multiplex PCR reads through MiXCR, listing each CDR3 protein once. The table records some 570,000 distinct CDR3 sequences, 11% to 15% of them present only once. Disease lasting under 3 months, a NOSPECS grade of at least 4, and a Clinical Activity Score of at least 3 were features of the ophthalmopathy patients. Used for diagnoses were clinical symptoms, serum thyroxine and TRAb, thyroid ultrasound and orbital computed tomography. This clonotype was recorded many times. The antigen is unknown. The CDR3 is 14 amino acids. V lost 0 bases and J lost 3; bases outside the gene matches: 3. Looked up from germline, CDR1 is SGHTS and CDR2 is YDEGEE.

Sequenced: blood. J is TRBJ2-7 and V is TRBV5-8, with 7 bases aligning to TRBD2. This sequence originates from a young woman with Graves' ophthalmopathy. This CDR3 reads CASSLGGTNYEQYF. CDR3 DNA: TGTGCCAGCAGCTTGGGCGGGACTAACTACGAGCAGTACTTC.